This T cell receptor beta chain was obtained from a study of blood T cells in healthy people across ages. The study, taken as a whole, reports: Any changes in expanded clonotypes were possibly confounded, as donor CMV status remained unknown. Diversity of TCR beta per million T cells declined in a roughly linear way with age. Donors of long life had a larger count of naive CD4+ cells and greater diversity than aged donors.

They isolated at least 6 million PBMCs from each sample. The table lists this clonotype with a few counts. Antigen specificity is unknown. Germline and junction disagree at one end, which may indicate a read error. The CDR3 is 17 amino acids. Germline CDR1 is SSHAT and CDR2 is FNYEAQ (reference sequence). A sample-barcoded 5' primer and a J-beta primer mix were used in a second PCR of roughly 6 to 12 cycles. TCRdb reprocessed the 5' RACE reads with MiXCR, giving one entry per CDR3 protein. The data show 1.2 million to 1.5 million distinct CDR3 sequences, almost 60% seen once. This receptor was obtained from a man younger than 35 in good health. This chain connects TRBV7-7 to TRBJ2-5; TRBD2 agrees at 11 bases. Sequencing used blood. The CDR3 protein is CASSLASTLAGGETQYF. CDR3 sequence (DNA): TGTGCTAGCAGCTTAGCCTCGACGCTAGCGGGGGGAGAGACCCAGTACTTC.